The subject of this entry is one TCR beta chain. Its cognate antigen is unknown. This CDR3 region has 17 residues. CDR1 is KGHSH and CDR2 is LQKENI in the germline V gene. Trimming pared 1 base from V and 0 bases from J, leaving 13 bases between. These data originate in a study of shared clonotypes between healthy human individuals. Study-wide results and caveats: Among donors, sharing of clonotypes was expected to be affected by sequencing depth. Unshared clonotypes carried lower generation probabilities than those common to all four donors.

Generated by immunoSEQ multiplex PCR, the TCRdb table keeps only in-frame clones and is missing some. The sample lists about 2.1 million clones; just under 95% were seen once. Naivety among CD8 cells was defined by CD45RO negativity and positive CCR7 selection, thereby excluding terminally differentiated effector memory CD45RA+ cells. The gene calls are TRBV18 and TRBJ2-1; D not resolved. The sequence was collected from a man aged 18 to 35 in good health. Some clones in this sample may be carry-over from other donors' samples. Input material: naive CD8+ T cells from PBMCs. CDR3 region: CASSPQSGFSSYNEQFF. CDR3 DNA sequence: TGTGCCAGCTCACCACAGTCCGGGTTCAGCTCCTACAATGAGCAGTTCTTC.